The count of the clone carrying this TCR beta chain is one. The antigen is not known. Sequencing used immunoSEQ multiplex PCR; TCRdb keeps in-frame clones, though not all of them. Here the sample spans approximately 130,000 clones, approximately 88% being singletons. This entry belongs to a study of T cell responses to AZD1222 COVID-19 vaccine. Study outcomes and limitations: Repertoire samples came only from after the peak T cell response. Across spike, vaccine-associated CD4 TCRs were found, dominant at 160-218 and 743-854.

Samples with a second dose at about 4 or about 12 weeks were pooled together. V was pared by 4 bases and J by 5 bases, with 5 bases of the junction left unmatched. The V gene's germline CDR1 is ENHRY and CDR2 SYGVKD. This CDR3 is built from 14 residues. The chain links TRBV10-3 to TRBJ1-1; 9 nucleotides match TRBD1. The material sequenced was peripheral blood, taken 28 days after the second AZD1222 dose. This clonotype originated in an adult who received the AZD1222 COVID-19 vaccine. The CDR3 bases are TGTGCCATCAGTGGTATGACAGGGGGAACTGAAGCTTTCTTT. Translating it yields CAISGMTGGTEAFF.